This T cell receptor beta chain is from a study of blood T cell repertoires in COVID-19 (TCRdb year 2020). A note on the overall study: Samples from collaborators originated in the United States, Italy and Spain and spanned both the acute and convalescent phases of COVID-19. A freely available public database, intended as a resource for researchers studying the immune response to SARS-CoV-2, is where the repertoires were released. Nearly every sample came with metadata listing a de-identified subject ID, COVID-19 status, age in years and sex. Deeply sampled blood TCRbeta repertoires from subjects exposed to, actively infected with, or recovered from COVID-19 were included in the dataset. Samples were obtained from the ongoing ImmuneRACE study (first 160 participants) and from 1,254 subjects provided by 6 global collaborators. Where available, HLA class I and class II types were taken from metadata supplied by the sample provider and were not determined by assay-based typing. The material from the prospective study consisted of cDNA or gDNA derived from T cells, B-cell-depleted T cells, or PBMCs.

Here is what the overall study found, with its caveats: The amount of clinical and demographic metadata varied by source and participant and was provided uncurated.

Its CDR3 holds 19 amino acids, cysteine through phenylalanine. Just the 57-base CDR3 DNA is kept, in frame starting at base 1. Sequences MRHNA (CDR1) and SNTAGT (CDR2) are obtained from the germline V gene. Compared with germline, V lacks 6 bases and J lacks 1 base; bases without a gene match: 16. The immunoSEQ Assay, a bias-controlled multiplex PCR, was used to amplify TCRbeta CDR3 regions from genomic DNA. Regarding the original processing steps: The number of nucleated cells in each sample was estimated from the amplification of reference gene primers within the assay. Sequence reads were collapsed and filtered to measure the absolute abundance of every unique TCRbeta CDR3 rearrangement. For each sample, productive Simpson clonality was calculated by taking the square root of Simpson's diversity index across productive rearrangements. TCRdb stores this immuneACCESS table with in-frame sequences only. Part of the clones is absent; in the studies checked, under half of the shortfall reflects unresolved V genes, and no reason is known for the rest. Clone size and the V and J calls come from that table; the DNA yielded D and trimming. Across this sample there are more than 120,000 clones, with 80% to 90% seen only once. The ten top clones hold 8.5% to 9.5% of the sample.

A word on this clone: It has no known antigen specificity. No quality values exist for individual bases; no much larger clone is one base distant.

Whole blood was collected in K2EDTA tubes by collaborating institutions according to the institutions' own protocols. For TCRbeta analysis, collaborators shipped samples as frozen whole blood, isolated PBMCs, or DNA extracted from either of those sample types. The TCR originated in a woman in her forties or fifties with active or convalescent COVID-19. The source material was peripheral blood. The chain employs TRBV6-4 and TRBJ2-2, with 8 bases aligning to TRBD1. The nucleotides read TGTGCCAGCAGATCTCCTATTAGAACCGGGACAGGGAACACCGGGGAGCTGTTTTTT. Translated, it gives CASRSPIRTGTGNTGELFF.